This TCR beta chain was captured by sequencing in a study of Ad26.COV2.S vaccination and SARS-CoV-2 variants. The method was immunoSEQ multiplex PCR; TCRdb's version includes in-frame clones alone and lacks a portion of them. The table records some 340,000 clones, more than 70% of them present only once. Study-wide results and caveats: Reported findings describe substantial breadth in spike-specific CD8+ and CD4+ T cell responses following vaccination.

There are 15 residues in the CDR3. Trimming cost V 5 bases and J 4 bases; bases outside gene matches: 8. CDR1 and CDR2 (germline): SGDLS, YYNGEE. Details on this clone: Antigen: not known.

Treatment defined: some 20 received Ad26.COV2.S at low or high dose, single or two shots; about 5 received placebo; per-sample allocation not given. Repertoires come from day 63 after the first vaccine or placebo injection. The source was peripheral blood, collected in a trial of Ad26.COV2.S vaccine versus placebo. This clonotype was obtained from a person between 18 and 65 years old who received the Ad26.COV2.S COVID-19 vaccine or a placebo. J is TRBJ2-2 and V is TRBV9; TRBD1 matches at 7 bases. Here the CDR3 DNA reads TGTGCCAGCAGGGGTGGGACAGCCGCCACCGGGGAGCTGTTTTTT. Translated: CASRGGTAATGELFF.